A selection of T cell receptor beta chains follows, all from one sample in a study of a mutant IDH1 vaccine in newly diagnosed glioma. Which antigens these TCRs recognize remains unknown. Measured with immunoSEQ multiplex PCR; TCRdb has only the in-frame clones, and not every one. The sample consists of about 60,000 clones, about 85% of them appearing once. This material consisted of PBMCs, taken from a glioma patient whose treatment included an IDH1 peptide vaccine. All receptors derive from a young man with glioma. The CDR3 runs from the conserved cysteine through the conserved F or W. D genes are given only for firm matches. Clone size is not always given. Where it is, it says once, few, many or a class for expanded clones.

>.|TRBJ1-5|TRBV6-5|.
CASSRSRNQPQHF
TGTGCCAGCAGTCGGAGTAGGAACCAGCCCCAGCATTTT
>.|TRBJ2-2|TRBV30|.
CAWSNLDTGELFF
TGTGCCTGGAGTAATTTAGACACCGGGGAGCTGTTTTTT
>TRBD1|TRBJ2-1|TRBV2|.
CASRNPGQGASEQFF
TGTGCCAGCAGGAACCCGGGACAGGGGGCGAGTGAGCAGTTCTTC
>.|TRBJ1-1|TRBV5-4|.
CASSPPGGVNTEAFF
TGTGCCAGCAGCCCGCCCGGGGGCGTGAACACTGAAGCTTTCTTT
>.|TRBJ2-1|TRBV27|.
CASSWETLGNEQFF
TGTGCCAGCAGTTGGGAGACGTTGGGCAATGAGCAGTTCTTC
>.|TRBJ2-3|TRBV15|once
CATSRVGGGTQYF
TGTGCCACCAGCAGAGTTGGAGGCGGTACGCAGTATTTT
>.|TRBJ1-5|TRBV6-1|.
CASSGRGRISVNQPQHF
TGTGCCAGCAGTGGTCGGGGGCGCATTTCGGTCAATCAGCCCCAGCATTTT
>TRBD2|TRBJ2-2|TRBV7-9|few
CASSLGLFSGGATGELFF
TGTGCCAGCAGCTTAGGCCTCTTCAGCGGGGGGGCGACCGGGGAGCTGTTTTTT
>.|TRBJ2-1|TRBV2|.
CASSEEGLYNEQFF
TGTGCCAGCAGTGAAGAGGGGCTATACAATGAGCAGTTCTTC
>.|TRBJ2-3|TRBV9|.
CASSVGQVHIDTQYF
TGTGCCAGCAGCGTAGGACAGGTTCACATAGATACGCAGTATTTT
>.|TRBJ1-5|TRBV6-1|few
CASSAEDYSNQPQHF
TGTGCCAGCAGTGCCGAGGACTATAGCAATCAGCCCCAGCATTTT
>.|TRBJ2-1|TRBV10-1|.
CASSESSVSEQFF
TGCGCCAGCAGTGAGTCAAGCGTATCTGAGCAGTTCTTC
>.|TRBJ1-2|TRBV7-8|.
CASSLDTVGSYGYTF
TGTGCCAGCAGCTTAGACACAGTAGGATCCTATGGCTACACCTTC
>.|TRBJ2-1|TRBV19|once
CASSIGTGYNEQFF
TGTGCCAGTAGTATAGGGACTGGGTACAATGAGCAGTTCTTC
>.|TRBJ2-5|TRBV19|.
CASRGPSTETQYF
TGTGCCAGTAGGGGACCAAGCACGGAGACCCAGTACTTC
>TRBD1|TRBJ1-4|TRBV19|.
CASSFQGATTNEKLFF
TGTGCCAGTAGTTTCCAGGGGGCGACAACTAATGAAAAACTGTTTTTT
>.|TRBJ2-2|TRBV12-1|.
CASSFPSGTGELFF
TGTGCCAGCAGCTTCCCTTCGGGGACCGGGGAGCTGTTTTTT